A single TCR beta chain is shown here with its context. The entry originates in a study of T cell changes during pregnancy in multiple sclerosis. The assay was immunoSEQ multiplex PCR, and TCRdb's table has in-frame clones only and misses some. This sample has 65,000 to 75,000 clones, with roughly 92% found just once. Germline V gene sequence: CDR1 LNHDA, CDR2 SQIVND (reference sequence). V was pared by 0 bases and J by 2 bases, with 15 bases between. The CDR3 is 17 residues long. The TCR comes from a female donor with multiple sclerosis, enrolled in a pregnancy study. The chain has TRBV19 and TRBJ2-3; D is possibly TRBD2 (6 bases). The sample here was peripheral blood, taken in the second trimester of pregnancy. This CDR3 is CASSIDRGAGITDTQYF. CDR3 bases: TGTGCCAGTAGTATAGATCGCGGGGCAGGGATCACAGATACGCAGTATTTT.